This TCR beta chain was profiled in a study of cytomegalovirus exposure and HLA in healthy donors. Overall study results and limits: Whilst most TCR sequences proved rare, a subset of public TCRs occurred across many donors. The study flagged around 160 TCR beta chains as cytomegalovirus-associated. Reportedly, cytomegalovirus status was diagnosed with high sensitivity and specificity.

The method was immunoSEQ multiplex PCR; TCRdb's version includes in-frame clones alone and lacks a portion of them. Of approximately 80,000 clones in the sample, 93% are singletons; the top ten hold 3% to 4.5%. Remarks on this clone: Its antigen remains unknown.

This CDR3 has 14 amino acids. This sequence joins TRBV21-1 and TRBJ2-5; TRBD2, as called in the table, went unchecked against the DNA. TRBV21-1 is assigned pseudogene status. The sequence was obtained from a woman in her 30s in good health and CMV-seronegative. Sequences were obtained from PBMCs. CDR3 region: CAGNLGGARETQYF. The CDR3 DNA sequence: TGTGCCGGGAACCTTGGGGGGGCCCGGGAGACCCAGTACTTC.